These 6 T cell receptor beta chains share one sample of origin, sequenced in a study of blood T cell repertoires in COVID-19. The assay was immunoSEQ multiplex PCR, and TCRdb's table has in-frame clones only and misses some. The data contain about 130,000 clones, over 80% of them singletons. The specimen sequenced was PBMCs or T cells enriched from blood (not recorded which). Receptor source: a young man who had recovered from COVID-19.

This clone was recorded only once. The chain is built from TRBV5-4 and TRBJ1-2, with TRBD1 identical over 7 bases. CDR3 length: 17 amino acids. The germline CDR1 and CDR2 sequences are SGHNT and YYREEE (reference sequence). With 0 bases clipped from V and 0 bases from J, the junction kept 8 bases outside the gene matches. The CDR3 bases are TGTGCCAGCAGCTTGGATAGGGGGCAAGGGTCTAACTATGGCTACACCTTC. Translating gives CASSLDRGQGSNYGYTF.

CDR3 protein: CASSLAWGTGLAGELFF. In DNA, the CDR3 is TGTGCCAGCAGCTTGGCGTGGGGGACAGGGCTCGCCGGGGAGCTGTTTTTT. This chain joins TRBV5-5 and TRBJ2-2; TRBD1 aligns across 9 bases. CDR1 is SGHKS and CDR2 is YYEKEE in the germline V gene (reference sequence). V was pared by 0 bases and J by 6 bases, with 9 bases of the junction left unmatched. This CDR3 region has 17 residues.

The chain carries TRBV11-2 and TRBJ2-5; tentative D call: TRBD2 (6 bases). The ends were cut back, 0 bases at V and 1 base at J, with 15 bases in the middle. The CDR3 has 17 residues. Germline CDR1 is SGHAT and CDR2 is FQNNGV. CDR3 loop: CASSLEAAGRPQETQYF. The CDR3 DNA follows: TGTGCCAGCAGCTTAGAAGCCGCGGGGCGCCCCCAAGAGACCCAGTACTTC. Filled out from reference TRBV11-2 and TRBJ2-5, the complete variable domain reads EAGVAQSPRYKIIEKRQSVAFWCNPISGHATLYWYQQILGQGPKLLIQFQNNGVVDDSQLPKDRFSAERLKGVDSTLKIQPAKLEDSAVYLCASSLEAAGRPQETQYFGPGTRLLVL.

The table lists this clone with a few counts. CDR3 region: CASSFRDREVGNYGYTF. The DNA for the CDR3 is TGTGCCAGCAGCTTTCGGGACAGGGAAGTAGGAAACTATGGCTACACCTTC. The rearrangement uses TRBV5-6 and TRBJ1-2; the match to TRBD1 covers 9 bases. Germline V gene sequence: CDR1 SGHDT, CDR2 YYEEEE. Trimming cost V 2 bases and J 2 bases; bases outside gene matches: 10. The CDR3 extends over 17 amino acids.

CDR3 region: CASTEARAGGADTQYF. The DNA of the CDR3 is TGTGCCAGCACTGAAGCGAGAGCGGGGGGGGCGGATACGCAGTATTTT. This sequence joins TRBV7-9 and TRBJ2-3, with 10 bases fitting TRBD2. The germline gives CDR1 SEHNR, CDR2 FQNEAQ (reference sequence). The CDR3 sequence is 16 residues long. Trimming took 7 bases from V and 6 from J; bases not matched to a gene: 13.

CDR3 DNA: TGTGCCAGCAGCTTGGCAGGGGCCGGAAACACCATATATTTT. As protein: CASSLAGAGNTIYF. The chain has TRBV5-4 and TRBJ1-3, with D maybe TRBD1 (6 bases). The germline V gene encodes CDR1 SGHNT and CDR2 YYREEE (reference sequence). This CDR3 region has 14 residues. The V end was cut by 0 bases, the J end by 4 bases, with 8 bases between.